These 28 T cell receptor beta chains were all obtained from the same sample, sequenced in a study of breast tumors, draining lymph nodes, adjacent tissues. TCRdb re-called the multiplex PCR reads with MiXCR, one entry per CDR3 protein. The data show some 150,000 distinct CDR3 sequences, around a third seen once. The lymph nodes were axillary draining lymph nodes from breast cancer patients. The sequencing sample was made of axillary lymph node tissue. The receptors were gathered from a female donor with breast cancer. Some clones in this sample may be carry-over from other donors' samples.

This clonotype was recorded many times. This chain links TRBV9 with TRBJ2-5; D might be TRBD2 (6 bases). V lost 3 bases to trimming and J lost 1 base, with 13 bases between them. Germline assignment: CDR1 SGDLS and CDR2 YYNGEE. The CDR3 runs 15 residues. CDR3 region: CASSGSGLAQETQYF. DNA for the CDR3: TGTGCCAGCAGCGGTAGCGGACTCGCCCAAGAGACCCAGTACTTC.

As to this clonotype: In this CDR3 the conserved last residue, phenylalanine or tryptophan, is missing, so a read error is likely. No DNA is shown, since the ends of the CDR3 on it are uncertain; the CDR3 is the one TCRdb lists. The rearrangement links TRBV9 to TRBJ2-6. The CDR3 is made up of 10 amino acids, end residues included. Germline V lookup: CDR1 SGDLS, CDR2 YYNGEE. The CDR3 is CASSLGAGTS.

The chain combines TRBV24-1 with TRBJ2-5, with 9 bases lining up with TRBD1. V lost 3 bases to trimming and J lost 4 bases; unmatched junction nucleotides: 2. CDR1 and CDR2 (germline): KGHDR, SFDVKD. The CDR3 is made up of 14 amino acids. This CDR3 reads CATSDTGGRETQYF. DNA for the CDR3: TGTGCCACCAGTGATACAGGGGGCAGAGAGACCCAGTACTTC.

This clonotype was counted ten times or more. CDR3 sequence (DNA): TGTGCCAGCAGACGGACAGGGATTACCTACGAGCAGTACTTC. Translating gives CASRRTGITYEQYF. V gene TRBV27 combines with J gene TRBJ2-7; 8 bases are shared with TRBD1. The J segment lost 2 bases and the V segment lost 6 bases, leaving 6 bases of the junction unmatched. Germline CDR1 is MNHEY and CDR2 is SMNVEV (reference sequence). The CDR3 covers 14 residues.

In this sample, this clonotype turned up many times. Since a much larger clone is just one base distant, this may be a read error. The V gene is TRBV20-1, the J gene TRBJ2-7; D possibly uses TRBD1 or TRBD2 (5 bases each). This CDR3 has 14 residues. Looked up from germline, CDR1 is DFQATT and CDR2 is SNEGSKA (reference sequence). In DNA form, the CDR3 reads TGCAGTGCTAGTCGGTGGGACCGATCCTCCGAGCAGTACTTC. It codes for CSASRWDRSSEQYF.

With regard to this clonotype: A read error may explain this, as a much larger clone is one base away. The genes are TRBV12-3 or TRBV12-4 and TRBJ1-4; no firm D call. The CDR3 consists of 15 residues. V was pared by 7 bases and J by 0 bases, with 12 bases between. The CDR3 nucleotides read TGTGCCAGCAAAAACCAGAGTGCAACTAATGAAAAACTGTTTTTT. Its protein is CASKNQSATNEKLFF.

This clonotype occurred once. This sequence joins TRBV2 and TRBJ2-5; D is perhaps TRBD2 (7 bases). V lost 5 bases, J lost 5 bases, and 18 bases lay in between. Looked up from germline, CDR1 is SNHLY and CDR2 is FYNNEI. The CDR3 is made up of 15 amino acids. For the CDR3, the DNA is TGTGCCAGCAGTACACGAATAGGGGGAGGGGAGACCCAGTACTTC. It is translated as CASSTRIGGGETQYF.

This clonotype was seen ten or more times. The chain couples TRBV15 to TRBJ2-1, with 10 bases that match TRBD2. Germline loops: CDR1 LNHNV, CDR2 YYDKDF (reference sequence). The CDR3 is 13 residues long. V lost 6 bases to trimming and J lost 7 bases; unmatched junction nucleotides: 3. The CDR3 here is CATRLAGENEQFF. CDR3 sequence (DNA): TGTGCCACCAGGCTAGCGGGAGAAAATGAGCAGTTCTTC.

In its sample, this clonotype was seen many times. This chain joins TRBV12-3 or TRBV12-4 and TRBJ1-6; TRBD1 might be the D (6 bases). Trimming shortened V by 6 bases and J by 8 bases, and 11 bases separated the two germline ends. The CDR3 spans 13 residues. CDR3 coding DNA: TGTGCCAGCAGACTACAGGGTTATTCACCCCTCCACTTT. Residues: CASRLQGYSPLHF.

On this clonotype itself: A junction boundary mismatches the germline segment, possibly from a read error. CDR3 nucleotide sequence: TGTGCCAGCACCTTACTAGGCCATAGTACGCAGTTCTTC. It translates to CASTLLGHSTQFF. The gene calls are TRBV7-8 and TRBJ2-1; a possible D gene is TRBD2 (5 bases). The germline V gene encodes CDR1 SGHVS and CDR2 FQNEAQ. The CDR3 has 13 amino acids.

This clonotype was seen ten or more times. The chain recombines TRBV27 with TRBJ2-7; either TRBD1 or TRBD2 may supply D (5 bases each). Germline V gene lookup returns CDR1 MNHEY and CDR2 SMNVEV (reference sequence). V gave up 6 bases and J gave up 5 bases, with 17 bases separating them. The CDR3 consists of 14 residues. In DNA, the CDR3 is TGTGCCAGCAGATTGGGGACGCGAGGGGACGAGCAGTACTTC. It encodes CASRLGTRGDEQYF.

V is TRBV5-1 and J is TRBJ2-6; TRBD2 agrees at 8 bases. Germline V CDR1 and CDR2: SGHRS, YFSETQ. Trimming cost V 0 bases and J 9 bases; bases outside gene matches: 11. The CDR3 spans 17 residues. CDR3 region: CASSLAYAGGPYNVLTF. For the CDR3, the DNA is TGCGCCAGCAGCTTGGCCTATGCGGGGGGTCCCTACAACGTCCTGACTTTC.

This clonotype appeared many times. This chain connects TRBV20-1 to TRBJ2-1, with TRBD2 matching 10 bases. V shed 3 bases, J shed 6 bases, and the junction held 2 bases outside the gene matches. Per the germline V gene, CDR1 is DFQATT and CDR2 is SNEGSKA (reference sequence). The CDR3 consists of 13 residues. The CDR3 bases are TGCAGTGCTAGCAGCGGGGGGGCCAATGAGCAGTTCTTC. It is translated as CSASSGGANEQFF.

As for this clonotype: The junction differs from germline at one of its ends, possibly a read error. The V call is TRBV29-1, the J call TRBJ2-3; D tentatively reads TRBD1 or TRBD2 (6 bases each). CDR1 is SQVTM, CDR2 ANQGSEA, per germline. This CDR3 comprises 13 residues. CDR3 nucleotide sequence: TGCAGCGTTGAAGATACGGGGGCCTCATGGCAGTGCTTT. Protein: CSVEDTGASWQCF.

This clonotype was recorded at least ten times. The chain recombines TRBV5-8 with TRBJ2-2; TRBD2 matches at 10 bases. The V gene's germline CDR1 is SGHTS and CDR2 YDEGEE. After removal of 4 bases from V and 6 bases from J, the junction contained 6 bases not matched to a gene. The CDR3 runs 15 residues. CDR3 nucleotides: TGTGCCAGCAGCCGGCAGGGACTAGCGTCCGGGGAGCTGTTTTTT. This encodes CASSRQGLASGELFF. Full variable domain (missing parts from reference TRBV5-8 and TRBJ2-2): EAGVTQSPTHLIKTRGQQATLRCSPISGHTSVYWYQQALGLGLQFLLWYDEGEERNRGNFPPRFSGRQFPNYSSELNVNALELEDSALYLCASSRQGLASGELFFGEGSRLTVL.

Details on this clonotype: A much larger clone differs from this one at a single base, so this may be a read error. This rearrangement joins TRBV28 to TRBJ2-7; possible D gene TRBD1, 6 bases. The end of the DNA fits TRBJ1-2 better, so the J call may be wrong. This CDR3 is built from 16 residues. Per the germline V gene, CDR1 is MDHEN and CDR2 is SYDVKM. The CDR3 DNA reads TGTGCCAGCAGTTTACAGCGGGGGGTGGGGGCTTATAGCTACACCTTC. Amino acid sequence: CASSLQRGVGAYSYTF.

At least ten counts were recorded for this clonotype. The J gene is TRBJ2-7, the V gene TRBV6-1; 7 positions agree with TRBD2. CDR3 length: 14 amino acids. Germline lookup yields CDR1 MNHNS and CDR2 SASEGT. After removal of 0 bases from V and 3 bases from J, the junction contained 2 bases not matched to a gene. The CDR3 DNA reads as TGTGCCAGCAGTGAAGCGCAGCGGGGCTACGAGCAGTACTTC. Translating it yields CASSEAQRGYEQYF.

Comments on this clonotype: A junction boundary mismatches the germline segment, possibly from a read error. The chain uses TRBV5-6 and TRBJ2-7, with D possibly being TRBD1 or TRBD2 (5 bases each). Germline V gene sequence: CDR1 SGHDT, CDR2 YYEEEE. This CDR3 is built from 14 residues. CDR3 protein: CASSLGGATYEQHF. The CDR3 nucleotides are TGTGCCAGCAGCTTGGGAGGGGCCACCTACGAGCAGCACTTC.

This clonotype was counted ten times or more. A clone one base away is much larger, so this may be a read error. This rearrangement joins TRBV20-1 to TRBJ2-7, with D tentatively TRBD1 (6 bases). From germline, CDR1 is DFQATT and CDR2 SNEGSKA (reference sequence). The CDR3 sequence is 13 residues long. The CDR3 here is CSARTGNRYAQYF. In DNA form, the CDR3 reads TGCAGTGCTAGAACAGGGAATCGGTACGCGCAGTACTTC.

This clonotype was detected many times. The genes are TRBV19 and TRBJ2-6, with TRBD1 as a possible D gene (6 bases). With 3 bases removed from V and 0 bases from J, the gap between germline ends came to 9 bases. This CDR3 is built from 16 residues. Germline CDR1 LNHDA, CDR2 SQIVND (reference sequence). CDR3: CASSITGSSGANVLTF. The CDR3 nucleotides are TGTGCCAGTAGTATTACAGGGAGCTCTGGGGCCAACGTCCTGACTTTC.

The sample holds many counts of this clonotype. This sequence joins TRBV18 and TRBJ2-1; no clear D gene. With 3 bases removed from V and 2 bases from J, the gap between germline ends came to 11 bases. CDR1 is KGHSH and CDR2 is LQKENI in the germline V gene. The CDR3 runs to 15 residues. The CDR3 coding sequence is TGTGCCAGCTCACCTGAGACGGATCCCTACAATGAGCAGTTCTTC. This encodes CASSPETDPYNEQFF. Using reference TRBV18 and TRBJ2-1 for the parts outside the CDR3, the full variable domain is NAGVMQNPRHLVRRRGQEARLRCSPMKGHSHVYWYRQLPEEGLKFMVYLQKENIIDESGMPKERFSAEFPKEGPSILRIQQVVRGDSAAYFCASSPETDPYNEQFFGPGTRLTVL.

With regard to this clonotype: A single base separates this from a much larger clone, so it may be a read error. The chain carries TRBV30 and TRBJ1-3, with D perhaps matching TRBD1 (6 bases). CDR1 and CDR2 from the germline V gene are GTSNPN and SVGIG (reference sequence). The CDR3 runs 14 residues. The CDR3 sequence: CAWTPGRGGNTVYF. As DNA, the CDR3 is TGTGCCTGGACCCCGGGACGAGGGGGAAACACCGTATATTTT.

This clonotype was seen ten or more times. The chain links TRBV9 to TRBJ2-5, with TRBD2 identical over 12 bases. Trimming took 0 bases from V and 4 from J; bases not matched to a gene: 1. The CDR3 is made up of 15 amino acids. The germline V gene encodes CDR1 SGDLS and CDR2 YYNGEE. This CDR3 reads CASSVGLAGVETQYF. As DNA, the CDR3 is TGTGCCAGCAGCGTAGGACTAGCGGGGGTAGAGACCCAGTACTTC.

This clonotype has a count of ten or more. The V gene is TRBV6-5, the J gene TRBJ2-3; D possibly matches TRBD1 or TRBD2 (5 bases each). Germline CDR1 and CDR2: MNHEY and SVGAGI. The CDR3 loop spans 15 amino acids. Trimming cost V 1 base and J 4 bases, with 12 bases left between them. CDR3 amino acids: CASSYWARGADTQYF. CDR3 nucleotide sequence: TGTGCCAGCAGTTACTGGGCCCGGGGCGCAGATACGCAGTATTTT.

This clonotype was counted at least ten times. The V and J genes are TRBV2 and TRBJ2-5; TRBD1 matches 8 bases. The CDR3 extends over 14 amino acids. The V gene's germline CDR1 is SNHLY and CDR2 FYNNEI. V was pared by 2 bases and J by 5 bases, with 4 bases of the junction left unmatched. The CDR3, as DNA: TGTGCCAGCAGTGAAACCACAGGGGGGGAGACCCAGTACTTC. It encodes CASSETTGGETQYF. The entire variable domain, with the rest obtained from reference TRBV2 and TRBJ2-5, is as follows: EPEVTQTPSHQVTQMGQEVILRCVPISNHLYFYWYRQILGQKVEFLVSFYNNEISEKSEIFDDQFSVERPDGSNFTLKIRSTKLEDSAMYFCASSETTGGETQYFGPGTRLLVL.

Comments on this clonotype: A much bigger clone sits one base away, suggesting this may be a read error. The chain has TRBV20-1 and TRBJ2-1, with 7 bases matching TRBD2. The germline V gene has CDR1 DFQATT and CDR2 SNEGSKA (reference sequence). The length of the CDR3 is 13 residues. Trimming took 3 bases from V and 12 from J; bases not matched to a gene: 11. For the CDR3, the DNA is TGCAGTGCTAGTGGCGGGAGAGGGCATGCGCAGTTCTTC. Translated: CSASGGRGHAQFF.

This clonotype has a count of ten or more. The V call is TRBV6-5, the J call TRBJ1-2; D might be TRBD1 (5 bases). Trimming pared 0 bases from V and 0 bases from J, leaving 8 bases between. This CDR3 contains 15 residues. Germline V gives CDR1 MNHEY, CDR2 SVGAGI. In DNA, the CDR3 is TGTGCCAGCAGTTACTCGAACAGGCCTAACTATGGCTACACCTTC. Translated, it gives CASSYSNRPNYGYTF.

This clonotype appeared once. A read error is possible here, since a much larger clone lies one base away. The chain has TRBV6-2 or TRBV6-3 and TRBJ2-1; no clear D gene. Per the germline V gene, CDR1 is MNHEY and CDR2 is SVGEGT. This CDR3 has 13 amino acids. The CDR3 protein is CASSYSGPNERFF. The CDR3 nucleotides read TGTGCCAGCAGTTACTCAGGGCCCAATGAGCGGTTCTTC.